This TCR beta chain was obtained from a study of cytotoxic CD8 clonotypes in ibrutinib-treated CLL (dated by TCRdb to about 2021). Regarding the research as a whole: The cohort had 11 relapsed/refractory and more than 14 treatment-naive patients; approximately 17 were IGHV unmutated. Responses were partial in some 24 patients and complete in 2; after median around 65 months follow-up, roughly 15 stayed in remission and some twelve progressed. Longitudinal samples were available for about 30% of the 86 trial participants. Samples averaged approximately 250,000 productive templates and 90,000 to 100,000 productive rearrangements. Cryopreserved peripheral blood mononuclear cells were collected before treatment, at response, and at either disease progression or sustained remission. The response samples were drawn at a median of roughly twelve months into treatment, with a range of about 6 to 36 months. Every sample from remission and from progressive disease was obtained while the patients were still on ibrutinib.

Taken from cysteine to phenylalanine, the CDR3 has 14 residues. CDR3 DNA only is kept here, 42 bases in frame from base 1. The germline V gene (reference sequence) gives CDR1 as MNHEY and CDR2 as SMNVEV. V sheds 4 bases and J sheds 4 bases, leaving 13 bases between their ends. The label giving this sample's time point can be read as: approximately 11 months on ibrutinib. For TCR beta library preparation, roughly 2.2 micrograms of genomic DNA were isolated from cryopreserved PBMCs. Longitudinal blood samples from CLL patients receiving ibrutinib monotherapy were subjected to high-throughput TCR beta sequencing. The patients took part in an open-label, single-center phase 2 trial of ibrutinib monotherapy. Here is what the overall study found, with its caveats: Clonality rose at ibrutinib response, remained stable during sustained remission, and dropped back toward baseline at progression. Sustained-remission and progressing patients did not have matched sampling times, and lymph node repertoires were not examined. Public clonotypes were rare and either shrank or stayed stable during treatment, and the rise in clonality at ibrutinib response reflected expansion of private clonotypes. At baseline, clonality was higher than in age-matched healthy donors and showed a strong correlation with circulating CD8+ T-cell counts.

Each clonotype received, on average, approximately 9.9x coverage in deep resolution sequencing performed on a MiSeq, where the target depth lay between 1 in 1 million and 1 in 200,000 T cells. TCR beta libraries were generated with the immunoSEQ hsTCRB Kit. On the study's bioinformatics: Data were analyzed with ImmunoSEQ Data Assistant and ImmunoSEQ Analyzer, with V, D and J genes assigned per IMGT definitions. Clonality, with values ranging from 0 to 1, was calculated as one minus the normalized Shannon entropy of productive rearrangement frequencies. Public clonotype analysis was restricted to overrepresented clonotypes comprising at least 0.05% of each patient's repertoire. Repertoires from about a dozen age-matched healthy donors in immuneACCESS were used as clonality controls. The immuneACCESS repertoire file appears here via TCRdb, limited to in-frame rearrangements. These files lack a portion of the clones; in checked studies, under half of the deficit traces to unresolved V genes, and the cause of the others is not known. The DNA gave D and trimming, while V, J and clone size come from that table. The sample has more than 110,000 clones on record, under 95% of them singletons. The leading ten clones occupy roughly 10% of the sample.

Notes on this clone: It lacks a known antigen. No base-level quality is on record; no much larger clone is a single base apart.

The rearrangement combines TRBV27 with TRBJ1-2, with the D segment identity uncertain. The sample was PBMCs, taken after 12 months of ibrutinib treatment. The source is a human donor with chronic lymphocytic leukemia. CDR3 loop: CASSSGLSPYGYTF. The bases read TGTGCCAGCAGTTCCGGGCTCTCACCCTATGGCTACACCTTC.